A single sample gave rise to the 3 T cell receptor beta chains below, sequenced in a study of T cells after yellow fever vaccination. TCRdb re-analysed the 5' RACE reads in MiXCR, keeping a single row per CDR3 protein. Found here are hundreds of thousands of distinct CDR3 sequences, roughly 5.2% of them singletons; the top ten hold more than 3%. Source: CD4+ T cells sorted from PBMCs, taken on the day of the yellow fever booster vaccination. These receptors were taken from a man aged 18 to 29 who received the YFV17D yellow fever vaccine.

This clonotype was recorded at least ten times. J is TRBJ1-2 and V is TRBV10-2, with D tentatively TRBD1 (6 bases). This CDR3 has 13 residues. From germline, CDR1 is WSHSY and CDR2 SAAADI. V was clipped by 6 bases and J by 1 base, with 9 bases between them. CDR3 sequence (DNA): TGCGCCAGCAGGGGGGGCGGTAACTATGGCTACACCTTC. Residues: CASRGGGNYGYTF.

This clonotype showed up many times. The V and J genes are TRBV20-1 and TRBJ2-4; D gene unclear. The CDR3 is 15 residues long. V gave up 5 bases and J gave up 1 base, with 15 bases separating them. Germline CDR1 is DFQATT and CDR2 is SNEGSKA (reference sequence). The CDR3 region is CSARIPDGAKNIQYF. CDR3 sequence (DNA): TGCAGTGCTCGAATCCCAGATGGGGCCAAAAACATTCAGTACTTC.

This clonotype has a handful of counts. The rearrangement links TRBV28 to TRBJ2-7; 7 bases fit TRBD1. The V gene's germline CDR1 is MDHEN and CDR2 SYDVKM. The V segment lost 6 bases and the J segment 0 bases; nucleotides outside the gene matches: 8. The CDR3 has 15 residues. The CDR3 loop is CASRPGTAASYEQYV. The DNA for the CDR3 is TGTGCCAGCAGGCCCGGGACAGCGGCCTCCTACGAGCAGTACGTC.